This entry lists 14 T cell receptor beta chains sequenced from one sample in a study of blood T cell repertoires in COVID-19. TCRdb's copy holds only in-frame clones and misses some; the assay was immunoSEQ multiplex PCR. The sample consists of approximately 250,000 clones, 86% of them appearing once. Material for sequencing was peripheral blood. The source is a woman in her fifties or sixties who had recovered from COVID-19.

The sample holds one count of this clone. The CDR3 loop is CASSPTHRGGLDTQYF. The CDR3 nucleotides read TGTGCCAGCAGTCCCACCCACCGGGGGGGCTTAGATACGCAGTATTTT. The V and J genes are TRBV27 and TRBJ2-3, with TRBD2 identical over 8 bases. CDR1 MNHEY and CDR2 SMNVEV come from the germline V gene (reference sequence). V dropped 5 bases and J dropped 5; count of bases not matched to a gene: 12. The CDR3 runs to 16 residues.

The rearrangement joins TRBV7-2 to TRBJ2-2; 8 bases are a match to TRBD1. This CDR3 spans 16 amino acids. Germline V lookup: CDR1 SGHTA, CDR2 FQGNSA. With 4 bases clipped from V and 0 bases from J, the junction kept 4 bases outside the gene matches. The CDR3: CASSSTTGANTGELFF. DNA of the CDR3: TGTGCCAGCAGCTCAACGACAGGGGCGAACACCGGGGAGCTGTTTTTT.

This clone was seen more than once but under ten times. V and J are TRBV6-1 and TRBJ2-5; 7 bases fit TRBD2. The CDR3 consists of 15 residues. Per the germline V gene, CDR1 is MNHNS and CDR2 is SASEGT. V shed 1 base, J shed 4 bases, and the junction held 6 bases outside the gene matches. The DNA for the CDR3 is TGTGCCAGCAGTGAAGGGGGAGGGATAGGAGAGACCCAGTACTTC. This sequence encodes CASSEGGGIGETQYF.

The rearrangement joins TRBV3-1 (or the pseudogene TRBV3-2) to TRBJ2-5, with a weak D call TRBD2 (7 bases). Trimming cost V 1 base and J 2 bases, with 11 bases left between them. Germline V gene sequence: CDR1 LGHDT, CDR2 YNNKEL (reference sequence). This CDR3 region has 15 residues. The CDR3 spells CASSQGGRGQETQYF. In nucleotides, the CDR3 is TGTGCCAGCAGCCAAGGGGGGCGGGGGCAAGAGACCCAGTACTTC.

This clone occurred many times. J is TRBJ2-1 and V is TRBV5-1, with 8 bases lining up with TRBD1. CDR3 length: 15 residues. V shed 4 bases, J shed 2 bases, and the junction held 5 bases outside the gene matches. CDR1 and CDR2 (germline): SGHRS, YFSETQ. The CDR3 sequence is CASSPGQGTYNEQFF. The CDR3 region has the DNA TGCGCCAGCAGCCCTGGACAGGGAACCTACAATGAGCAGTTCTTC.

The rearrangement links TRBV1 to TRBJ2-2; the table's D call of TRBD2 was not tested on the DNA. TRBV1 is shown as a pseudogene. This CDR3 comprises 16 residues. The CDR3 DNA sequence: TGCACCAGCAGCCAGGTCTCGGGGAGAATCACCGGGGAGCTGTTTTTT. It specifies CTSSQVSGRITGELFF.

The chain has TRBV7-9 and TRBJ2-2; TRBD2 matches 10 bases. Germline values: CDR1 SEHNR, CDR2 FQNEAQ (reference sequence). CDR3 length equals 17 residues. V lost 1 base to trimming and J lost 4 bases; unmatched junction nucleotides: 6. CDR3: CASSLVLAGALTGELFF. The CDR3 DNA follows: TGTGCCAGCAGCTTAGTCCTAGCGGGGGCCCTCACCGGGGAGCTGTTTTTT.

The gene calls are TRBV9 and TRBJ1-2, with D possibly being TRBD1 (6 bases). The CDR3 runs to 16 residues. V lost 4 bases and J lost 4, with 20 bases in between. Germline CDR1 is SGDLS and CDR2 is YYNGEE. The CDR3 sequence: CASSPTNRESRYGYTF. The CDR3 bases are TGTGCCAGCAGCCCAACGAACAGGGAATCTCGCTATGGCTACACCTTC.

This rearrangement joins TRBV27 to TRBJ2-3, with TRBD2 identical over 9 bases. The V gene end was trimmed by 6 bases and the J gene end by 0 bases; junction bases not matched to a gene: 10. The CDR3 sequence is 17 residues long. Germline CDR1 MNHEY, CDR2 SMNVEV (reference sequence). CDR3 loop: CASRFSGGHPSTDTQYF. Here the CDR3 DNA reads TGTGCCAGCAGGTTTAGCGGGGGTCATCCTAGCACAGATACGCAGTATTTT.

The chain joins TRBV5-8 to TRBJ2-1; D might be TRBD2 (5 bases). With 5 bases removed from V and 0 bases from J, the gap between germline ends came to 12 bases. This CDR3 has 15 amino acids. Germline V CDR1 and CDR2: SGHTS, YDEGEE. The CDR3 coding sequence is TGTGCCAGCAGGGGTCGGGGATCCTCCTACAATGAGCAGTTCTTC. Its protein is CASRGRGSSYNEQFF. Together with reference TRBV5-8 and TRBJ2-1, the CDR3 gives the full variable domain: EAGVTQSPTHLIKTRGQQATLRCSPISGHTSVYWYQQALGLGLQFLLWYDEGEERNRGNFPPRFSGRQFPNYSSELNVNALELEDSALYLCASRGRGSSYNEQFFGPGTRLTVL.

The chain joins TRBV5-6 to TRBJ1-2; 9 positions match TRBD1. Germline V lookup: CDR1 SGHDT, CDR2 YYEEEE. The CDR3 is 13 amino acids. The trim removed 4 bases at V and 3 bases at J, leaving 1 base unmatched. The CDR3 loop reads CASSRDRDYGYTF. The CDR3 DNA is TGTGCCAGCAGCAGGGACAGGGACTATGGCTACACCTTC.

This chain connects TRBV5-4 to TRBJ2-5, with TRBD2 matching 14 bases. Unmatched junction bases numbered 6, after V lost 4 bases and J lost 7 bases. Per the germline V gene, CDR1 is SGHNT and CDR2 is YYREEE (reference sequence). This CDR3 contains 15 residues. The chain's CDR3 is CASSPGLAGDTTQYF. The CDR3 DNA reads as TGTGCCAGCAGCCCGGGACTAGCGGGGGACACGACCCAGTACTTC. Based on the CDR3 plus reference TRBV5-4 and TRBJ2-5, the full variable domain is ETGVTQSPTHLIKTRGQQVTLRCSSQSGHNTVSWYQQALGQGPQFIFQYYREEENGRGNFPPRFSGLQFPNYSSELNVNALELDDSALYLCASSPGLAGDTTQYFGPGTRLLVL.

About this clone itself: The sample has other DNA sequences that encode this CDR3 too. This chain joins TRBV7-9 and TRBJ1-1; D ambiguous. V lost 2 bases to trimming and J lost 2 bases, with 6 bases between them. Germline values: CDR1 SEHNR, CDR2 FQNEAQ (reference sequence). CDR3 length: 13 amino acids. The CDR3 DNA is TGTGCCAGCAGCTTACAGGTTAACACTGAAGCTTTCTTT. Translation gives CASSLQVNTEAFF.

V and J are TRBV28 and TRBJ2-1, with TRBD1 as a possible D gene (5 bases). V dropped 2 bases and J dropped 3 bases, with 8 bases sitting between them. Germline lookup yields CDR1 MDHEN and CDR2 SYDVKM. CDR3 length equals 14 residues. CDR3 bases: TGTGCCAGCAGTTTACGACAGAACTACAATGAGCAGTTCTTC. Translation gives CASSLRQNYNEQFF.